This T cell receptor (beta chain) originates from a study of T cells after yellow fever vaccination. Only a few counts were recorded for this clonotype. With 6 bases removed from V and 0 bases from J, the gap between germline ends came to 13 bases. Per the germline V gene, CDR1 is SGHRS and CDR2 is YFSETQ. The length of the CDR3 is 14 residues. Synthesis of TCR cDNA relied on 5'RACE template switching, which attached a universal primer site and UMIs. Each CDR3 protein is one row after TCRdb ran MiXCR on the 5' RACE reads. This table holds 400,000 to 650,000 distinct CDR3 sequences, roughly 22% found once.

Material: PBMCs, obtained about 20 days after the first yellow fever vaccination. The rearrangement joins TRBV5-1 to TRBJ2-7; D gene ambiguous. The source is a young man who received the YFV17D yellow fever vaccine. For the CDR3, the DNA is TGCGCCAGCAAGGTGGAAGTGAGCTCCTACGAGCAGTACTTC. As protein: CASKVEVSSYEQYF. Complete variable domain (other parts from reference TRBV5-1 and TRBJ2-7): KAGVTQTPRYLIKTRGQQVTLSCSPISGHRSVSWYQQTPGQGLQFLFEYFSETQRNKGNFPGRFSGRQFSNSRSEMNVSTLELGDSALYLCASKVEVSSYEQYFGPGTRLTVT.